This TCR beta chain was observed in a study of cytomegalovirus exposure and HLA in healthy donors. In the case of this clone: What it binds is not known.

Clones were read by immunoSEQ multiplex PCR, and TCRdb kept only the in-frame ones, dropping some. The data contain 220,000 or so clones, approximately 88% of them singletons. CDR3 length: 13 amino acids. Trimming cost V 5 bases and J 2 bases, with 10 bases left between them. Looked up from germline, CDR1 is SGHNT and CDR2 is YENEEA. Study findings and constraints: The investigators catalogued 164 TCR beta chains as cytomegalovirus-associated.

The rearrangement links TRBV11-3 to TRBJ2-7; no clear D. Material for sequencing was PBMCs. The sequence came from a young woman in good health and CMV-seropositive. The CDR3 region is CASSLNRAYEQYF. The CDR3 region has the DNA TGTGCCAGCAGCCTAAACCGAGCCTACGAGCAGTACTTC.